This entry is about one TCR beta chain. Its target is not known. It may be a read error: a sequence one base away is much more abundant. Researchers amplified the TCR beta CDR3 regions from RNA transcripts. HTBI primers were used for first-round RT-PCR of the TCR CDR3. Each CDR3 protein is one row after TCRdb ran MiXCR on the multiplex PCR reads. This repertoire shows around 430,000 distinct CDR3 sequences, just under 15% found once; its top ten account for about 30%. V was trimmed by 6 bases and J by 0 bases, leaving 12 bases between them. CDR3 length equals 14 residues. Germline lookup yields CDR1 DFQATT and CDR2 SNEGSKA (reference sequence). These data originate in a study of T cells in Graves' hyperthyroidism and ophthalmopathy. Study-level findings and limits: Ophthalmopathy was predicted by the model a median of roughly 6.6 months ahead of onset.

The clonotype was recovered from a young woman with Graves' hyperthyroidism. The sequenced sample consisted of blood. This chain links TRBV20-1 with TRBJ2-1; D is possibly TRBD2 (5 bases). CDR3 nucleotide sequence: TGCAGTGCGAGGGCCGCGAGCTCCTACAATGAGCAGTTCTTC. This codes for CSARAASSYNEQFF.